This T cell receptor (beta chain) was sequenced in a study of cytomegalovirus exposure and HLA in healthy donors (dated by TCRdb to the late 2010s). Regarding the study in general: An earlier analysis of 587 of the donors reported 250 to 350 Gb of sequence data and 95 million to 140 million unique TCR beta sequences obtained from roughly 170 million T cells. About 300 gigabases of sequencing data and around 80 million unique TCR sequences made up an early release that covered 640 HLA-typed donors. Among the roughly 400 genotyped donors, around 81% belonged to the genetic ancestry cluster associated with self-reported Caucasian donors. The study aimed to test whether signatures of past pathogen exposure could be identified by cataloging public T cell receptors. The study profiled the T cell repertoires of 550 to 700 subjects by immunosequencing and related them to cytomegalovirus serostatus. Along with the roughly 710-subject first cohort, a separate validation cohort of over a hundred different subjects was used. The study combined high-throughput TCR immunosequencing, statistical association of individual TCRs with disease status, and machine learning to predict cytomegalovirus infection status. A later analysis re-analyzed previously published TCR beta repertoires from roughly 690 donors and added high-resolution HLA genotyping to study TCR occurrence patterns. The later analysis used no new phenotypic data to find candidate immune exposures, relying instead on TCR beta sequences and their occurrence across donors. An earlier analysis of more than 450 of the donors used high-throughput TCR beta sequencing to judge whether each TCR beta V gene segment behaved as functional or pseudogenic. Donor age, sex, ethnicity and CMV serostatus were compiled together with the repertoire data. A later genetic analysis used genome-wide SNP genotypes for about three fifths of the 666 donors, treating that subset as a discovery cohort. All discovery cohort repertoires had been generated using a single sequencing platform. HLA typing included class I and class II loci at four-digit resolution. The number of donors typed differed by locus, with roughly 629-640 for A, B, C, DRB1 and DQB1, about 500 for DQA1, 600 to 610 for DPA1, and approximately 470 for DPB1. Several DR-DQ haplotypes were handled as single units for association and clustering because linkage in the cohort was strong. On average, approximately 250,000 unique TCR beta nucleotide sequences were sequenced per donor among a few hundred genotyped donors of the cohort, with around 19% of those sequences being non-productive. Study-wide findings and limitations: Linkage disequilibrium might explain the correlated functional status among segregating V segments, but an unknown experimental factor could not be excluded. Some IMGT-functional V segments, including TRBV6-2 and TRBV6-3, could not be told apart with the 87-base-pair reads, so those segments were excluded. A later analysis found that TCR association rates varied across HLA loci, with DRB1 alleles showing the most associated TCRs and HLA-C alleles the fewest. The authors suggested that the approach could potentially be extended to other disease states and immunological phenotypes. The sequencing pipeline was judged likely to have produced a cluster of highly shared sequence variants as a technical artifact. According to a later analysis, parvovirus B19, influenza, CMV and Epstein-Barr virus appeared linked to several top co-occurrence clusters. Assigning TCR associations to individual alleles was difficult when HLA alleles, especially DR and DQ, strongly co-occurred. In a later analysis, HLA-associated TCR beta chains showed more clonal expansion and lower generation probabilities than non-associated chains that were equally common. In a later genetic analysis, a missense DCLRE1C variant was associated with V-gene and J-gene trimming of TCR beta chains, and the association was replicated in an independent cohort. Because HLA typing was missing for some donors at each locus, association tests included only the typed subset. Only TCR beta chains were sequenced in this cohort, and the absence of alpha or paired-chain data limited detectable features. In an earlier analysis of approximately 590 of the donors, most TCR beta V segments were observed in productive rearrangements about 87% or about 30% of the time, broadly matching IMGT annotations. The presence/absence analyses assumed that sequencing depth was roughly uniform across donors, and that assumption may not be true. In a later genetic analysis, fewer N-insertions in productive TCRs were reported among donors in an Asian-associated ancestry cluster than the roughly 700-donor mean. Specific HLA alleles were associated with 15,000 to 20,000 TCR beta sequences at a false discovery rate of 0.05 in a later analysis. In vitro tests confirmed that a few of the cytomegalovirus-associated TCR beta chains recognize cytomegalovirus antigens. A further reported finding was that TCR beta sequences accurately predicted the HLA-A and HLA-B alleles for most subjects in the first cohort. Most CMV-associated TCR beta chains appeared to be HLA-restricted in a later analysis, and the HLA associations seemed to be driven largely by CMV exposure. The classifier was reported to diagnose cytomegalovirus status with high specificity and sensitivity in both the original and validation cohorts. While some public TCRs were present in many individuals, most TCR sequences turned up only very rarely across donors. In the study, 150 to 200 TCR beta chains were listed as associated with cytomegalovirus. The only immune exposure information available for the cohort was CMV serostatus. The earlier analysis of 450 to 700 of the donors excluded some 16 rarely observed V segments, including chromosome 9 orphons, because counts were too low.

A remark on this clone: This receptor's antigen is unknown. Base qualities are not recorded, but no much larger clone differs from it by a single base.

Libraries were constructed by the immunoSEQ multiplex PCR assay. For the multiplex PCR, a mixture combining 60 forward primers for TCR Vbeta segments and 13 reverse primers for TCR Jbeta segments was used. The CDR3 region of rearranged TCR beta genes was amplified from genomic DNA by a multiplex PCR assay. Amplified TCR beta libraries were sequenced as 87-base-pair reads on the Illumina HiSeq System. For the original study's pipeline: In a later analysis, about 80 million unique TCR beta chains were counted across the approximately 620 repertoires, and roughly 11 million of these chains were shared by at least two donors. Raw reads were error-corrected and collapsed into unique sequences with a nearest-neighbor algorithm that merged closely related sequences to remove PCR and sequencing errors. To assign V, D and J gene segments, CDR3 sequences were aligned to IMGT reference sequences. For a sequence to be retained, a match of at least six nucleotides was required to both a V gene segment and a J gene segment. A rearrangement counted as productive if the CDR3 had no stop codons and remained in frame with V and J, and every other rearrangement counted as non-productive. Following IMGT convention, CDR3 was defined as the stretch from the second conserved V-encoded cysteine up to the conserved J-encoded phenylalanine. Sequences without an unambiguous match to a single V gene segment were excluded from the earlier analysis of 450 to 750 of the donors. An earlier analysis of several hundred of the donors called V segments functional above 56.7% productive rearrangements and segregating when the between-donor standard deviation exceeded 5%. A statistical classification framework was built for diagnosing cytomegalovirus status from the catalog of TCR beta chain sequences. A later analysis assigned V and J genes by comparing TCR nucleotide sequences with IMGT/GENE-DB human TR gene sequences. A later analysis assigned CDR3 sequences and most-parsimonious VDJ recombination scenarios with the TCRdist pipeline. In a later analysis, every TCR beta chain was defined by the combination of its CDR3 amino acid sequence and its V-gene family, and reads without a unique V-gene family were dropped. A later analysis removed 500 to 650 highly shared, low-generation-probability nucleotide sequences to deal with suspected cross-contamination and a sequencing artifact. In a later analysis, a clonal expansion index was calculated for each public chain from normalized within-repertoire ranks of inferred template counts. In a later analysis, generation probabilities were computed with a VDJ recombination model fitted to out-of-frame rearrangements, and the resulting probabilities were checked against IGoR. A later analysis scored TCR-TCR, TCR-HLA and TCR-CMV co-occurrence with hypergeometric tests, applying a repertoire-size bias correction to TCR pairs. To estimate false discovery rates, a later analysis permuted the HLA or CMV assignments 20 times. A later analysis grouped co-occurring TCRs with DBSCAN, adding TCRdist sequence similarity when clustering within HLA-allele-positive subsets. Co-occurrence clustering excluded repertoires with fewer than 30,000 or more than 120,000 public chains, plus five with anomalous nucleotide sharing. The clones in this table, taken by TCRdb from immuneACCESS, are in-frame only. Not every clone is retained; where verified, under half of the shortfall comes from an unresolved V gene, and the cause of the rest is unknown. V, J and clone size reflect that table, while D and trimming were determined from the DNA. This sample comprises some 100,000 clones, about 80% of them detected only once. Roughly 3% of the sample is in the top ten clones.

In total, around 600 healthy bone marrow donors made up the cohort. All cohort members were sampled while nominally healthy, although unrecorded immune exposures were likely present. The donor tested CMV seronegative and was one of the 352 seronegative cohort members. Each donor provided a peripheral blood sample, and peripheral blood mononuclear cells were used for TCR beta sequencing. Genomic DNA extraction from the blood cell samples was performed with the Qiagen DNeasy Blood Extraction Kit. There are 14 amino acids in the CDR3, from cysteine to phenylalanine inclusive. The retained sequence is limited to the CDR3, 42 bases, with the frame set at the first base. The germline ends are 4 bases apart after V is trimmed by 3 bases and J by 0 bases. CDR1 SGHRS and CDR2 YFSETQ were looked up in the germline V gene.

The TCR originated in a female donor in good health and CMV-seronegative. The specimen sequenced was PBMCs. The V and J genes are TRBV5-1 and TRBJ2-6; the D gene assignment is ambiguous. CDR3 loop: CASSSSSGANVLTF. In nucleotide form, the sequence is TGCGCCAGCAGCTCCAGCTCTGGGGCCAACGTCCTGACTTTC.